These 9 T cell receptor beta chains came from one sample sequenced in a study of regulatory T cells in long-lasting Graves disease. HTBI primers from iRepertoire and Arm-PCR of CDR3 regions yielded the TCR beta libraries. TCRdb reanalysed the multiplex PCR reads using MiXCR and keeps one entry per CDR3 protein. The profile covers approximately 360,000 distinct CDR3 sequences, with roughly 23% appearing a single time and around 30% taken by the ten largest. Time point defined: persistent/refractory GD, antithyroid drugs over 5 years with positive TRAb. RNA from PBMCs was the source of the TCR library. The specimen was peripheral blood mononuclear cells (PBMCs), collected when the disease was refractory, from a patient treated with antithyroid drugs. The receptor set was obtained from a woman in her 40s with Graves disease.

Concerning this clonotype itself: This sequence may be a read error, since a much larger clone differs from it by one base. This chain connects TRBV12-3 or TRBV12-4 to TRBJ2-7; D is unresolved. This CDR3 comprises 12 residues. This CDR3 reads CVSSLFRYEQYF. Here the CDR3 DNA reads TGTGTCAGCAGTTTATTTAGGTACGAGCAGTACTTC.

V usage is TRBV6-5 and J usage is TRBJ1-1, with 7 bases identical to TRBD1. Per the germline V gene, CDR1 is MNHEY and CDR2 is SVGAGI. Trimming cost V 3 bases and J 4 bases; bases outside gene matches: 8. CDR3 length: 15 amino acids. CDR3 sequence reads: CASSYGTGAGTEAFF. The DNA of the CDR3 is TGTGCCAGCAGTTATGGCACAGGGGCCGGCACTGAAGCTTTCTTT.

This clonotype was observed a handful of times. This sequence joins TRBV29-1 and TRBJ1-1, with 10 bases fitting TRBD1. This CDR3 is built from 15 residues. From germline, CDR1 is SQVTM and CDR2 ANQGSEA. The trim removed 2 bases at V and 5 bases at J, leaving 8 bases unmatched. CDR3 sequence: CSVELWDRGATEAFF. Written as DNA, the CDR3 is TGCAGCGTTGAACTCTGGGACAGGGGTGCAACTGAAGCTTTCTTT.

This clonotype was detected ten times or more. V is TRBV28 and J is TRBJ1-4; D is perhaps TRBD1 (5 bases). The CDR3 length is 14 residues. CDR1 is MDHEN and CDR2 is SYDVKM in the germline V gene. Between the trimmed V and J ends, which lost 2 bases and 12 bases, there was a span of 16 bases. This CDR3 is CASSLTVLGRQLFF. The CDR3 region has the DNA TGTGCCAGCAGTTTAACGGTACTGGGACGGCAACTGTTTTTT.

This clonotype was seen ten or more times. The chain joins TRBV7-2 to TRBJ2-5; a possible D gene is TRBD2 (6 bases). V was clipped by 5 bases and J by 5 bases, with 21 bases between them. CDR1 is SGHTA and CDR2 is FQGNSA in the germline V gene. The CDR3 length is 16 residues. CDR3 DNA: TGTGCCAGCAGCCCCTCCGGGACTGGTAGGCAGGAGACCCAGTACTTC. As protein: CASSPSGTGRQETQYF. Full variable domain (missing parts from reference TRBV7-2 and TRBJ2-5): GAGVSQSPSNKVTEKGKDVELRCDPISGHTALYWYRQSLGQGLEFLIYFQGNSAPDKSGLPSDRFSAERTGGSVSTLTIQRTQQEDSAVYLCASSPSGTGRQETQYFGPGTRLLVL.

The gene calls are TRBV7-6 and TRBJ2-1, with no clear D. Between the trimmed V and J ends, which lost 5 bases and 10 bases, there was a span of 18 bases. The CDR3 is 14 residues long. The V gene's germline CDR1 is SGHVS and CDR2 FNYEAQ. The CDR3 sequence: CASSPSSGLLEQFF. The CDR3 DNA sequence: TGTGCCAGCAGCCCAAGCAGTGGTCTTTTAGAGCAGTTCTTC.

This clonotype was counted a few times. This chain joins TRBV19 and TRBJ2-2; TRBD2 aligns across 7 bases. This CDR3 spans 19 amino acids. The V gene's germline CDR1 is LNHDA and CDR2 SQIVND (reference sequence). V gave up 5 bases and J gave up 0 bases; unmatched junction bases: 15. For the CDR3, the DNA is TGTGCCAGTAGTCCCCGGGCTAGCGGAGCCAATCCGAACACCGGGGAGCTGTTTTTT. Residues: CASSPRASGANPNTGELFF.

As for this clonotype: One base away lies a much larger clone, so this may be a sequencing read error. Here the CDR3 DNA reads TGTGCCAGCAGTTTATCGGTGAGAAACACCATATATTTT. This gives the protein CASSLSVRNTIYF. The rearrangement links TRBV28 to TRBJ1-3; D is ambiguous. The CDR3 covers 13 residues. Germline-derived CDR1 and CDR2 are MDHEN and SYDVKM. V was shortened by 1 base and J by 5 bases, with 6 bases between the two germline ends.

This clonotype was observed a handful of times. The chain combines TRBV19 with TRBJ2-2, with D perhaps assigned TRBD1 or TRBD2 (5 bases each). The length of the CDR3 is 15 residues. With 3 bases removed from V and 1 base from J, the gap between germline ends came to 9 bases. CDR1 and CDR2 (germline): LNHDA, SQIVND (reference sequence). The CDR3 sequence is CASSIGTLNTGELFF. CDR3 in DNA: TGTGCCAGTAGTATCGGGACCTTGAACACCGGGGAGCTGTTTTTT.